One and the same sample provided the 26 T cell receptor beta chains below, sequenced in a study of cytomegalovirus exposure and HLA in healthy donors (dated by TCRdb to 2016 to 2017). Receptor amplification or capture employed the immunoSEQ multiplex PCR assay. Imported from immuneACCESS, the table was reduced by TCRdb to in-frame sequences with V and J called. These copies leave out some clones; in studies compared against another copy, an unresolved V gene accounts for under half, and the cause of the remainder is not known. Here the sample has some 140,000 clones; roughly nine tenths occur a single time. Nearly 3% of the sample belongs to the ten largest clones. The material sequenced was PBMCs. Receptors were obtained from a man younger than 30 in good health and CMV-seronegative.

For the CDR3, the DNA is TGCGCCAGCAGCCAATACCACAGGGGGACCTACGAGCAGTACTTC. This translates into CASSQYHRGTYEQYF. This chain uses TRBV4-1 with TRBJ2-7; 8 nucleotides align to TRBD1. V dropped 2 bases and J dropped 2; count of bases not matched to a gene: 5. Germline V lookup: CDR1 MGHRA, CDR2 YSYEKL. This CDR3 region has 15 residues.

The V gene is TRBV25-1, the J gene TRBJ2-3, with D tentatively TRBD1 (7 bases). Trimming removed 1 base from V and 1 base from J, with 12 bases in between. This CDR3 comprises 16 residues. The germline CDR1 and CDR2 sequences are MGHDK and SYGVNS. Here the CDR3 DNA reads TGTGCCAGCAGTGAATTCCTCAGGGGGGGCACAGATACGCAGTATTTT. Translating gives CASSEFLRGGTDTQYF.

This rearrangement joins TRBV11-3 to TRBJ2-1, with 7 bases identical to TRBD2. CDR3 length equals 15 residues. J gave up 8 bases and V 2 bases, and 9 bases lay outside the gene matches. The germline V gene has CDR1 SGHNT and CDR2 YENEEA. The chain's CDR3 is CASSLRLAATDEQFF. The CDR3 DNA follows: TGTGCCAGCAGCTTACGACTAGCTGCTACGGATGAGCAGTTCTTC.

This sequence joins TRBV6-6 and TRBJ2-5; D is possibly TRBD1 (6 bases). This CDR3 contains 16 residues. Germline V gives CDR1 MNHNY, CDR2 SVGAGI (reference sequence). V lost 5 bases, J lost 5 bases, and 21 bases lay in between. The CDR3 region is CASSNPQGYQIETQYF. In DNA, the CDR3 is TGTGCCAGCAGTAATCCACAGGGTTATCAAATCGAGACCCAGTACTTC.

The rearrangement uses TRBV2 and TRBJ2-1; 7 nucleotides agree with TRBD2. V lost 5 bases and J lost 8; bases outside the gene matches: 12. Germline loops: CDR1 SNHLY, CDR2 FYNNEI. CDR3 length: 15 amino acids. The CDR3: CASSFIGGGNDEQFF. The CDR3 bases are TGTGCCAGCAGTTTTATTGGGGGGGGAAACGATGAGCAGTTCTTC. Using reference TRBV2 and TRBJ2-1 for the parts outside the CDR3, the full variable domain is EPEVTQTPSHQVTQMGQEVILRCVPISNHLYFYWYRQILGQKVEFLVSFYNNEISEKSEIFDDQFSVERPDGSNFTLKIRSTKLEDSAMYFCASSFIGGGNDEQFFGPGTRLTVL.

This chain connects TRBV4-3 to TRBJ2-1, with 9 bases aligning to TRBD1. V lost 0 bases, J lost 2 bases, and 2 bases stayed unmatched. The length of the CDR3 is 16 residues. Germline assignment: CDR1 LGHNA and CDR2 YSLEER. CDR3 region: CASSQETGGTYNEQFF. The CDR3, as DNA: TGCGCCAGCAGCCAAGAGACAGGGGGAACCTACAATGAGCAGTTCTTC.

This chain links TRBV18 with TRBJ2-2, with 11 bases matching TRBD1. The V gene's germline CDR1 is KGHSH and CDR2 LQKENI. The CDR3 sequence is 17 residues long. With 4 bases clipped from V and 7 bases from J, the junction kept 11 bases outside the gene matches. The CDR3, as DNA: TGTGCCAGCTCACTCTACCCCCGGGACAGGGGGATCGGGGAGCTGTTTTTT. This translates into CASSLYPRDRGIGELFF.

The chain has TRBV27 and TRBJ2-1; the D gene is possibly TRBD2 (5 bases). Germline values: CDR1 MNHEY, CDR2 SMNVEV (reference sequence). V was trimmed by 5 bases and J by 7 bases, leaving 15 bases between them. The CDR3 sequence is 14 residues long. This chain's CDR3 is CASSLAGPSNEQFF. The CDR3 DNA reads TGTGCCAGCAGTCTAGCAGGCCCTTCGAATGAGCAGTTCTTC.

The V call is TRBV2, the J call TRBJ2-7; D unresolved. CDR1 is SNHLY and CDR2 is FYNNEI in the germline V gene. Between the trimmed V and J ends, which lost 3 bases and 6 bases, there was a span of 9 bases. This CDR3 is built from 12 residues. The DNA of the CDR3 is TGTGCCAGCAGTGAGTTCCCTACCGAGCAGTACTTC. It encodes CASSEFPTEQYF.

The V gene is TRBV4-2, the J gene TRBJ1-1, with D tentatively TRBD1 (6 bases). The V gene lost 4 bases and the J gene lost 4 bases, with 13 bases spanning the gap. Germline CDR1 LGHNA, CDR2 YNFKEQ. This CDR3 has 14 amino acids. The CDR3 bases are TGTGCCAGCAGCCTGGACCGCAGGGGCACTGAAGCTTTCTTT. This codes for CASSLDRRGTEAFF.

The chain employs TRBV2 and TRBJ2-7, with D possibly TRBD1 on 6 matching bases. CDR1 is SNHLY, CDR2 FYNNEI, per germline. Trimming took off 5 bases at V and 4 bases at J, with 18 bases between the two ends. The CDR3 has 15 residues. CDR3 sequence: CASSLNREPIYEQYF. CDR3 DNA sequence: TGTGCCAGCAGTTTAAACAGGGAACCAATATACGAGCAGTACTTC.

This clone is a singleton in its sample. The chain links TRBV7-8 to TRBJ2-7, with D uncertain. Trimming removed 1 base from V and 0 bases from J, with 13 bases in between. The CDR3 contains 16 residues. The V gene's germline CDR1 is SGHVS and CDR2 FQNEAQ. The CDR3 protein is CASSLELGYSSYEQYF. The DNA for the CDR3 is TGTGCCAGCAGCTTAGAGTTGGGCTATAGCTCCTACGAGCAGTACTTC.

This rearrangement joins TRBV19 to TRBJ2-5, with D perhaps TRBD1 (6 bases). V lost 3 bases and J 4 bases, leaving 9 bases between the germline ends. The CDR3 is made up of 13 amino acids. The germline CDR1 and CDR2 sequences are LNHDA and SQIVND (reference sequence). The CDR3 DNA reads TGTGCCAGTAGTATCCAGGGGTTAGAGACCCAGTACTTC. This sequence encodes CASSIQGLETQYF.

The V and J genes are TRBV5-1 and TRBJ2-7, with TRBD2 matching 11 bases. Trimming cost V 7 bases and J 2 bases; bases outside gene matches: 11. Germline CDR1 and CDR2: SGHRS and YFSETQ. The CDR3 is 16 residues long. The CDR3 nucleotides read TGCGCCAGCGGATACGGACTAGCGGGTTTCCCCTACGAGCAGTACTTC. The encoded protein is CASGYGLAGFPYEQYF.

The chain carries TRBV6-6 and TRBJ2-6; possibly TRBD2 for D (5 bases). CDR3 length: 15 residues. Germline-derived CDR1 and CDR2 are MNHNY and SVGAGI (reference sequence). V was shortened by 6 bases and J by 4 bases, with 13 bases between the two germline ends. CDR3 nucleotides: TGTGCCAGCAGGCTAACTGGGAGCGGGGCCAACGTCCTGACTTTC. The encoded protein is CASRLTGSGANVLTF.

The rearrangement joins TRBV18 to TRBJ1-2; maybe TRBD1 (5 bases). Germline-derived CDR1 and CDR2 are KGHSH and LQKENI. This CDR3 is 17 amino acids long. Trimming took off 2 bases at V and 2 bases at J, with 18 bases between the two ends. The CDR3 sequence is CASSPTRELNANYGYTF. The DNA of the CDR3 is TGTGCCAGCTCACCAACCAGGGAACTAAATGCGAACTATGGCTACACCTTC.

V usage is TRBV6-1 and J usage is TRBJ2-4; D gene unclear. This CDR3 contains 14 residues. Germline V gene sequence: CDR1 MNHNS, CDR2 SASEGT. V lost 4 bases, J lost 7 bases, and 14 bases lay in between. The CDR3: CASSALETGNIQYF. CDR3 DNA: TGTGCCAGCAGTGCCCTCGAGACGGGTAACATTCAGTACTTC.

This chain joins TRBV28 and TRBJ1-2; D unclear. The CDR3 contains 14 residues. The V end lost 4 bases, the J end lost 4 bases, and 13 bases lay between the germline ends. Germline V gene data show CDR1 as MDHEN and CDR2 as SYDVKM. The CDR3, as DNA: TGTGCCAGCAGTTCCCCGGGAACGGCCTATGGCTACACCTTC. It encodes CASSSPGTAYGYTF.

The genes are TRBV7-9 and TRBJ2-1; weak D call: TRBD2 (5 bases). V was shortened by 3 bases and J by 5 bases, with 5 bases between the two germline ends. Germline-derived CDR1 and CDR2 are SEHNR and FQNEAQ (reference sequence). CDR3 length: 12 amino acids. The CDR3 DNA follows: TGTGCCAGCAGCTTCGGGAACAATGAGCAGTTCTTC. Its translation: CASSFGNNEQFF. The whole variable domain, filled in from reference TRBV7-9 and TRBJ2-1, reads DTGVSQNPRHKITKRGQNVTFRCDPISEHNRLYWYRQTLGQGPEFLTYFQNEAQLEKSRLLSDRFSAERPKGSFSTLEIQRTEQGDSAMYLCASSFGNNEQFFGPGTRLTVL.

Worth noting for this clone: The same CDR3 is also encoded by other DNA sequences in this sample. This chain uses TRBV6-6 with TRBJ1-2, with D perhaps TRBD1 (6 bases). Trimming cost V 2 bases and J 2 bases, with 9 bases left between them. Germline lookup yields CDR1 MNHNY and CDR2 SVGAGI (reference sequence). The CDR3 consists of 14 residues. The CDR3 protein is CASSYSTGNYGYTF. In DNA form, the CDR3 reads TGTGCCAGCAGTTACAGTACAGGGAACTATGGCTACACCTTC.

In nucleotides, the CDR3 is TGTGCCAGCAGCCAATTTACATCGATCTCCTACGAGCAGTACTTC. Translation gives CASSQFTSISYEQYF. V usage is TRBV5-6 and J usage is TRBJ2-7; D remains ambiguous. CDR3 size: 15 residues. V lost 4 bases and J 0 bases, leaving 14 bases between the germline ends. Germline V gene data show CDR1 as SGHDT and CDR2 as YYEEEE.

This clone came up a few times. J is TRBJ2-1 and V is TRBV9; 8 positions agree with TRBD2. The V gene's germline CDR1 is SGDLS and CDR2 YYNGEE. Trimming took 0 bases from V and 9 from J; bases not matched to a gene: 8. This CDR3 is 15 amino acids long. The DNA of the CDR3 is TGTGCCAGCAGCGTAGTGTCAGCGGGAGACGGTGAGCAGTTCTTC. It encodes CASSVVSAGDGEQFF. Drawing the rest from reference TRBV9 and TRBJ2-1, the complete variable domain is DSGVTQTPKHLITATGQRVTLRCSPRSGDLSVYWYQQSLDQGLQFLIQYYNGEERAKGNILERFSAQQFPDLHSELNLSSLELGDSALYFCASSVVSAGDGEQFFGPGTRLTVL.

The chain has TRBV27 and TRBJ2-7; D is possibly TRBD1 (6 bases). V was trimmed by 6 bases and J by 3 bases, leaving 12 bases between them. CDR3 length: 13 residues. Germline CDR1 is MNHEY and CDR2 is SMNVEV (reference sequence). The CDR3 nucleotides read TGTGCCAGCAGCATCGGACAGTACTACGAGCAGTACTTC. Its translation is CASSIGQYYEQYF.

This clone appeared a few times. The genes are TRBV5-4 and TRBJ2-7; 12 bases align to TRBD2. The V and J ends lost 0 bases and 2 bases, in that order; junction bases with no gene match: 0. Germline CDR1 and CDR2: SGHNT and YYREEE (reference sequence). This CDR3 has 15 amino acids. In DNA, the CDR3 is TGTGCCAGCAGCTTGGCTAGCGGGGGGGCCTACGAGCAGTACTTC. This sequence encodes CASSLASGGAYEQYF.

This clone was observed a single time. This chain connects TRBV7-9 to TRBJ2-1; D is perhaps TRBD2 (6 bases). The CDR3 is 17 residues long. The germline V gene encodes CDR1 SEHNR and CDR2 FQNEAQ (reference sequence). V gave up 1 base and J gave up 5 bases, with 18 bases separating them. The CDR3 nucleotides read TGTGCCAGCAGCTTAGTTTGGGTACCAGGCGGGGACAATGAGCAGTTCTTC. Its translation is CASSLVWVPGGDNEQFF. The full variable domain, rest sourced from reference TRBV7-9 and TRBJ2-1, is DTGVSQNPRHKITKRGQNVTFRCDPISEHNRLYWYRQTLGQGPEFLTYFQNEAQLEKSRLLSDRFSAERPKGSFSTLEIQRTEQGDSAMYLCASSLVWVPGGDNEQFFGPGTRLTVL.

The rearrangement uses TRBV6-1 and TRBJ2-1; 9 bases align to TRBD1. The CDR3 is made up of 15 amino acids. The J segment lost 7 bases and the V segment lost 3 bases, leaving 7 bases of the junction unmatched. Germline CDR1 MNHNS, CDR2 SASEGT. DNA of the CDR3: TGTGCCAGCAGTGAGGGACAGGGAGATTTGAATGAGCAGTTCTTC. This sequence encodes CASSEGQGDLNEQFF.